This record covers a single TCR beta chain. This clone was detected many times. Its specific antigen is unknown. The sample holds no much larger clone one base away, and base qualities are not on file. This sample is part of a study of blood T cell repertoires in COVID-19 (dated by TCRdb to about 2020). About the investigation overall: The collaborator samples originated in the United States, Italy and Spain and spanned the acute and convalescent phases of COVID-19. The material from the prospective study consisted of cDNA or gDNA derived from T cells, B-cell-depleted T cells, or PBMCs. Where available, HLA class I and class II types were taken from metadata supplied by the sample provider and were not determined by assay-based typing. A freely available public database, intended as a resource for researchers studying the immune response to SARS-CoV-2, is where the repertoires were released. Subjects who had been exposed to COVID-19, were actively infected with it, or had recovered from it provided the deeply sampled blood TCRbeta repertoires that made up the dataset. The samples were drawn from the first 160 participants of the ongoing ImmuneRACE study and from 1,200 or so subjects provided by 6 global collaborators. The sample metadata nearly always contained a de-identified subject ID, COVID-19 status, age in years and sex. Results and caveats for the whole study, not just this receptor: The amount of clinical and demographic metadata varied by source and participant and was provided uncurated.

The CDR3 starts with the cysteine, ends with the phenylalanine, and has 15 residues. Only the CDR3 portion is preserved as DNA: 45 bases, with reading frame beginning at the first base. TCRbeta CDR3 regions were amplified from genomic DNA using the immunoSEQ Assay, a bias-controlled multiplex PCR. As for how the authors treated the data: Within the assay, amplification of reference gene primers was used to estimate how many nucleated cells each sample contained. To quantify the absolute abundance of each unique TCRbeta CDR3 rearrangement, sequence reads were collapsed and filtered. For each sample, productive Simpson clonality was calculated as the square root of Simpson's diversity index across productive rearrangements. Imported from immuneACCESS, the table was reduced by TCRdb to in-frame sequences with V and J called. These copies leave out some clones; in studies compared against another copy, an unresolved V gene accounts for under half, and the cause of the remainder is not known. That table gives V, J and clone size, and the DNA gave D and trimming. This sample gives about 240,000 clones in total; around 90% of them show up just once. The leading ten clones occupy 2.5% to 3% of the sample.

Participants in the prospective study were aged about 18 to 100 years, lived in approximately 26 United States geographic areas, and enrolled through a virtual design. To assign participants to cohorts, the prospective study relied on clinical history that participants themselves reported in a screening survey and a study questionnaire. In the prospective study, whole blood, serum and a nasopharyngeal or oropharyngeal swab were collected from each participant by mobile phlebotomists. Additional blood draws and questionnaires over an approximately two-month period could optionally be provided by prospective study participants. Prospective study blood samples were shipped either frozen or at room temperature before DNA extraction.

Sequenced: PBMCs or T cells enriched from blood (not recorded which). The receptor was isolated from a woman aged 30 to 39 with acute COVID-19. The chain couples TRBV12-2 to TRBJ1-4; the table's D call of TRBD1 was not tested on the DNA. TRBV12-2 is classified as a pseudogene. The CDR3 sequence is CASRSWTGRNEKLFF. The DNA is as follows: TGTGCAAGTCGCAGCTGGACAGGTCGGAATGAAAAACTGTTTTTT.